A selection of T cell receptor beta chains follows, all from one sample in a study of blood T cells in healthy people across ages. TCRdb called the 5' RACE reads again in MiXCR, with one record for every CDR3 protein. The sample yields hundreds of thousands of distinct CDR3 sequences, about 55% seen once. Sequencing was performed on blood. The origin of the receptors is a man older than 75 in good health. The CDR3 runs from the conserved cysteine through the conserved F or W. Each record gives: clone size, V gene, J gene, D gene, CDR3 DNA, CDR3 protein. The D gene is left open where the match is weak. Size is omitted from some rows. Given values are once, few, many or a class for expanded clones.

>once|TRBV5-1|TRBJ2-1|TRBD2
TGCGCCAGCAGCTTGGCCTTTGGGACTAGCGGGTATAGGAATGAGCAGTTCTTC
CASSLAFGTSGYRNEQFF
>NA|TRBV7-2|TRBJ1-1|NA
TGTGCCAGCAGCGGAAATAGGAGGGGTCTCACTGAAGCTTTCTTT
CASSGNRRGLTEAFF
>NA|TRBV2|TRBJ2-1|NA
TGTGCCAGCAGGGGGGACACTTACAATGAGCAGTTCTTC
CASRGDTYNEQFF
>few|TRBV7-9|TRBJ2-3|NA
TGTGCCAGCAGTACAGGGGAGGGCACAGATACGCAGTATTTT
CASSTGEGTDTQYF
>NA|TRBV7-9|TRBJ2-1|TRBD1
TGTGCCAGCAGCTTCCCTTTACGGACAGGAGACAATGAGCAGTTCTTC
CASSFPLRTGDNEQFF
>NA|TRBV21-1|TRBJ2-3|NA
TGTGCCAGCAGCAAAGCAGAGGGCATTAAGTACACTAGTTTCCACAGATACGCGTATTTT
CASSKAEGIKYTSFHRYAYF
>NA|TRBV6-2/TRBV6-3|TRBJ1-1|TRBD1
TGTGCCAGCAGTCCAACACGGGGACAGCACACTGAAGCTTTCTTT
CASSPTRGQHTEAFF
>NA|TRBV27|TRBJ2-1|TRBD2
TGTGCCAGCAGTTTATGGGGACTAGCGGGAGGAAGGCTTAATGAGCAGTTCTTC
CASSLWGLAGGRLNEQFF
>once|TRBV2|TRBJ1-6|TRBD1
TGTGCCAGCAGGGTACAGGGGGTGGGTTCACCCCTCCACTTT
CASRVQGVGSPLHF
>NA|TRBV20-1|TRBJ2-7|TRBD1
TGCAGTGCTAGTGCAGGACAGGGGGCGTTTAGAGAGCAGTACTTC
CSASAGQGAFREQYF
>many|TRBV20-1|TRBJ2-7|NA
TGCAGTGCTAAGCTGTACAGGGCCCACGAGCAGTACTTC
CSAKLYRAHEQYF
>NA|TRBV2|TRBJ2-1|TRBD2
TGTGCCAGCAGTGACCCCAGCGGGAGCTCCTACGATGAGCAGTTCTTC
CASSDPSGSSYDEQFF
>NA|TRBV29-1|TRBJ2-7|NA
TGCAGCGTTGCTGAGGAAATCTACGAGCAGTACTTC
CSVAEEIYEQYF
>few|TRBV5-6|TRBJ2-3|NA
TGTGCCAGCAGCGCCCTACGGGGGAGCTCCAGATACGCGTATTTT
CASSALRGSSRYAYF
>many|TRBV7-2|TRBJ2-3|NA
TGTGCCAGCAGTAAAGTCCACAGATACGCGTATTTT
CASSKVHRYAYF
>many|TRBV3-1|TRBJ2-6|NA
TGTGCCAGCGCCCGGGGTGTGGCTGGGGCCAACGTCCTGACTTTC
CASARGVAGANVLTF
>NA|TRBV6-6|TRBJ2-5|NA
TGTGCCAGCACCCGGACAGTTGAGGGGCAAGAGACCCAGTACTTC
CASTRTVEGQETQYF
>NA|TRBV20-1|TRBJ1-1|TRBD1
TGCAGTGCTGGAAAAACCGGGACAGCTGAAGCTTTCTTT
CSAGKTGTAEAFF
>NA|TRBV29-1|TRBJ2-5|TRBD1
TGCAGCGTTGCTACAGGGGCGGAGACCCAGTACTTC
CSVATGAETQYF
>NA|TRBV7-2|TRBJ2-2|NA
TGTGCCAGCAGCTTCGGATTCGCGAACACCGGGGAGCTGTTTTTT
CASSFGFANTGELFF
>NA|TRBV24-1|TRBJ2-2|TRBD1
TGTGCCACCAGAGGACAGGGGTTCTCCGGGGAGCTGTTTTTT
CATRGQGFSGELFF
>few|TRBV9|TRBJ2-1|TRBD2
TGTGCCAGCAGCGTAGGGACTAGGACTGAGCAGTTCTTC
CASSVGTRTEQFF
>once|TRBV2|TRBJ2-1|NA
TGTGCCAGCAGTGGGGGGGACCATAACAACGAGCAGTTCTTC
CASSGGDHNNEQFF
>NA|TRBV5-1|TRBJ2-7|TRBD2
TGCGCCAGCAGTAGGGTGCGGGAGGGCATCCTCGAGCAGTACTTC
CASSRVREGILEQYF
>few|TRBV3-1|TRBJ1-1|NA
TGTGCCAGCAGCTTTCGGACCGAGAACACTGAAGCTTTCTTT
CASSFRTENTEAFF
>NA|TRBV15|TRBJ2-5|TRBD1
TGTGCCACCAGCAGTTCGGGGACAGGGGTCCTCCAAGAGACCCAGTACTTC
CATSSSGTGVLQETQYF
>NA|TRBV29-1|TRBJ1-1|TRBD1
TGCAGCGGTAGACAGGGGGCAGAGGAAGCTTTCTTT
CSGRQGAEEAFF
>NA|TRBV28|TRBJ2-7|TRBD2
TGTGCCAGCAGTTTAGCGACTAGCGGGAACTACGAGCAGTACTTC
CASSLATSGNYEQYF
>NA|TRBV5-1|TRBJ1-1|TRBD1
TGCGCCAGCAGCTCCCGGGACAGGGTTGAAGCTTTCTTT
CASSSRDRVEAFF
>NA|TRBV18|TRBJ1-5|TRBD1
TGTGCCAGCTCACCATTCACAGGGGCCAATCAGCCCCAGCATTTT
CASSPFTGANQPQHF
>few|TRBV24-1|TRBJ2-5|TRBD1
TGTGCCACCAGTGCTGTTACACCGGGACAGGGACTTTTGTACTTC
CATSAVTPGQGLLYF
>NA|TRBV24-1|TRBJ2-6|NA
TGTGCCACCAGTGGGGGCACCAAAGCAAACTCTGGGGCCAACGTCCTGACTTTC
CATSGGTKANSGANVLTF
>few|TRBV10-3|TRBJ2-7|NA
TGTGCCATCAGTGCACAGAGGGCGGCCCGTGGTTCCTACGAGCAGTACTTC
CAISAQRAARGSYEQYF
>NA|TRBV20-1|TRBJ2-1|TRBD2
TGCAGTGCTAAGCTATCGGGGGGGGAGACCCAGTTCTTC
CSAKLSGGETQFF
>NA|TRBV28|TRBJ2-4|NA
TGTGCCAGCAGTGCCAGGACAGAGCAGTACTTC
CASSARTEQYF
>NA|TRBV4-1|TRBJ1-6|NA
TGCGCCAGCAGCCAGGTCGCGGGCGGGTCACCCCTCCACTTT
CASSQVAGGSPLHF
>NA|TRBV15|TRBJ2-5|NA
TGTGCCACCAGCAGAGACCACCAGACCCAGTACTTC
CATSRDHQTQYF
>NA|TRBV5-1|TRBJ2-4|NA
TGCGCCAGCAGCTTGGACAGGGTTGCCAAAAACATTCAGTACTTC
CASSLDRVAKNIQYF